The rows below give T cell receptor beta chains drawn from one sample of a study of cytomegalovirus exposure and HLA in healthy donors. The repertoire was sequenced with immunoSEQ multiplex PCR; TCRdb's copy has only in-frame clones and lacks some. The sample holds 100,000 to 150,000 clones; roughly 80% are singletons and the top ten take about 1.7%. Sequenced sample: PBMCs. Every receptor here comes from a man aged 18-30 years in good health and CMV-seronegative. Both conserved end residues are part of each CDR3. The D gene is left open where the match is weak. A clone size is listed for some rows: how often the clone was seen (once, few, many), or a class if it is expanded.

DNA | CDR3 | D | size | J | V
TGTGCCAGCAGCTTAGATAGTGGGGGCTGGGGGGAGACCCAGTACTTC | CASSLDSGGWGETQYF | NA | few | TRBJ2-5 | TRBV11-2
TGCGCCAGCAGCTGGGACAGGGTTAACACTGAAGCTTTCTTT | CASSWDRVNTEAFF | TRBD1 | once | TRBJ1-1 | TRBV5-1
TGTTCGGTGGACAGGCAAGAGACCCAGTACTTC | CSVDRQETQYF | TRBD1 | NA | TRBJ2-5 | TRBV7-8
TGTGCCAGCAGGGAGGTAGTGGCTAGCGTCGGGACCCAGTACTTC | CASREVVASVGTQYF | NA | NA | TRBJ2-5 | TRBV2
TGTGCCAGCAGTTCACATCCGGGACAGGGCTCCTACGAGCAGTACTTC | CASSSHPGQGSYEQYF | TRBD1 | few | TRBJ2-7 | TRBV6-6
TGCGCCAGCAGCCCCTCCGTGGGGAGTGAAAAACTGTTTTTT | CASSPSVGSEKLFF | NA | NA | TRBJ1-4 | TRBV5-1
TGTGCCAGTAGCCGCCGGACAGGGGATCTAGGAAACACCATATATTTT | CASSRRTGDLGNTIYF | TRBD1 | NA | TRBJ1-3 | TRBV19
TGTGCCAGCTCACCATCAGGGGGCGACAATCAGCCCCAGCATTTT | CASSPSGGDNQPQHF | TRBD1 | NA | TRBJ1-5 | TRBV18
TGTGCCAGCAGCCATACAGGGGCGTTGAACACCGGGGAGCTGTTTTTT | CASSHTGALNTGELFF | TRBD1 | NA | TRBJ2-2 | TRBV7-9
TGTGCCAGCAGCCTTACAGCAGGGATGAACACCGGGGAGCTGTTTTTT | CASSLTAGMNTGELFF | NA | once | TRBJ2-2 | TRBV4-2
TGTGCCAGCTCACCACAGGGGCCATACGAGCAGTACTTC | CASSPQGPYEQYF | NA | NA | TRBJ2-7 | TRBV18